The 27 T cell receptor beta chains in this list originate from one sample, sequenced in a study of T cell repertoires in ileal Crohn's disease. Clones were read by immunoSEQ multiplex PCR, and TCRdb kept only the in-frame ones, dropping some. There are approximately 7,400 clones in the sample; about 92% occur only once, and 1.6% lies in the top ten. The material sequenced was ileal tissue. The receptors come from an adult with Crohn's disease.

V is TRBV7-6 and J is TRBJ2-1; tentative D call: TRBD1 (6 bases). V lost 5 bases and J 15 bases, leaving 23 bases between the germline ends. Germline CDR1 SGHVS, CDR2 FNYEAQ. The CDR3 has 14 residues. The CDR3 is CASSPRDREGVWFF. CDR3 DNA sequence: TGTGCCAGCAGCCCCCGGGACCGCGAGGGGGTTTGGTTCTTC. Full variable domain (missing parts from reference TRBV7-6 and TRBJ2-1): GAGVSQSPRYKVTKRGQDVALRCDPISGHVSLYWYRQALGQGPEFLTYFNYEAQQDKSGLPNDRFSAERPEGSISTLTIQRTEQRDSAMYRCASSPRDREGVWFFGPGTRLTVL.

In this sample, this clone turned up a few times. The DNA for the CDR3 is TGCGCCAGCAGGGACTCAGACACCGGGGAGCTGTTTTTT. It translates to CASRDSDTGELFF. This chain joins TRBV5-1 and TRBJ2-2; a possible D gene is TRBD2 (5 bases). The ends were cut back, 5 bases at V and 3 bases at J, with 8 bases in the middle. Per the germline V gene, CDR1 is SGHRS and CDR2 is YFSETQ. This CDR3 has 13 amino acids.

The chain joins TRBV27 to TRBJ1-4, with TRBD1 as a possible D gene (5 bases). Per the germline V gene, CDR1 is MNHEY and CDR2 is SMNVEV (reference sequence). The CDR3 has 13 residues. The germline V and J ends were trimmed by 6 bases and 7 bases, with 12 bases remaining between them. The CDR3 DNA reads TGTGCCAGCAGCCGCAGGGAGGGTGAAAAACTGTTTTTT. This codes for CASSRREGEKLFF.

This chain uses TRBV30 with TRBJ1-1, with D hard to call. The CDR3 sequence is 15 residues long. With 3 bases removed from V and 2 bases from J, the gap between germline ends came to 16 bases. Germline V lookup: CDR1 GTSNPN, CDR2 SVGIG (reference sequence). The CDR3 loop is CAWSDGRIGNTEAFF. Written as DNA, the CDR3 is TGTGCCTGGAGCGACGGGAGGATCGGAAACACTGAAGCTTTCTTT.

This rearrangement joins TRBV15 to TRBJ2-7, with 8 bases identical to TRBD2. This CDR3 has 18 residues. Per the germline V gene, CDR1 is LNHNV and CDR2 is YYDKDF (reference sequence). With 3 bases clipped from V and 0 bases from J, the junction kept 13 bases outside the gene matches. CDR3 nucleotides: TGTGCCACCAGCAGGACTTTGGCTAGCGGGTACTTCTCCTACGAGCAGTACTTC. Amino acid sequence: CATSRTLASGYFSYEQYF.

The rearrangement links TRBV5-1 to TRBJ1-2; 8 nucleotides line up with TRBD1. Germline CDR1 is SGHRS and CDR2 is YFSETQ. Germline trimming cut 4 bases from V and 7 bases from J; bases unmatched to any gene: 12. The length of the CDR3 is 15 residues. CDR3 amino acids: CASSRLRTGTAGYTF. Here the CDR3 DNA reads TGCGCCAGCAGCCGCCTTCGGACAGGGACGGCTGGCTACACCTTC. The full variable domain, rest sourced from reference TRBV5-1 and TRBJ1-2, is KAGVTQTPRYLIKTRGQQVTLSCSPISGHRSVSWYQQTPGQGLQFLFEYFSETQRNKGNFPGRFSGRQFSNSRSEMNVSTLELGDSALYLCASSRLRTGTAGYTFGSGTRLTVV.

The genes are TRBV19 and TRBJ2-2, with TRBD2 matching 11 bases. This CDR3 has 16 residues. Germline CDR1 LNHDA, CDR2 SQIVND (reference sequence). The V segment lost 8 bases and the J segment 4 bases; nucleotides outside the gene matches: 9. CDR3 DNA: TGTGCCAGTGGGATAGCGGGAGGGTATGGCACCGGGGAGCTGTTTTTT. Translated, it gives CASGIAGGYGTGELFF.

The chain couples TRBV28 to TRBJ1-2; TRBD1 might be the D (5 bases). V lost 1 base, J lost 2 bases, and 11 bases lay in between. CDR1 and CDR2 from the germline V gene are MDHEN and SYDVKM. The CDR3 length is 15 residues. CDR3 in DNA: TGTGCCAGCAGTTTATCCTCGGCAGGGAACTATGGCTACACCTTC. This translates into CASSLSSAGNYGYTF.

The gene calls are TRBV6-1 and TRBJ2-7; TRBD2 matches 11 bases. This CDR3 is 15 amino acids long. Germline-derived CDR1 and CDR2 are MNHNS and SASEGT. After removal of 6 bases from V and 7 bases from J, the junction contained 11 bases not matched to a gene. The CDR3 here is CASSSGTSGPGEQYF. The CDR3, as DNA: TGTGCCAGCAGCTCCGGGACTAGCGGACCTGGGGAGCAGTACTTC.

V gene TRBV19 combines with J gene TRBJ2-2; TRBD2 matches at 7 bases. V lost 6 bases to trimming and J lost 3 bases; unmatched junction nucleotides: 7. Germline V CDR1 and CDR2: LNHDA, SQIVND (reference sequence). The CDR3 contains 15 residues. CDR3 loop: CASRGAGEYTGELFF. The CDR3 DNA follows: TGTGCCAGTAGAGGGGCGGGAGAGTACACCGGGGAGCTGTTTTTT.

The DNA of the CDR3 is TGTGCCAGCAGTGAATTTTCTGGGACAGGCTCTGGAAACACCATATATTTT. Translation: CASSEFSGTGSGNTIYF. The chain links TRBV25-1 to TRBJ1-3; TRBD1 matches at 8 bases. The length of the CDR3 is 17 residues. The germline V gene encodes CDR1 MGHDK and CDR2 SYGVNS. J gave up 0 bases and V 1 base, and 5 bases lay outside the gene matches.

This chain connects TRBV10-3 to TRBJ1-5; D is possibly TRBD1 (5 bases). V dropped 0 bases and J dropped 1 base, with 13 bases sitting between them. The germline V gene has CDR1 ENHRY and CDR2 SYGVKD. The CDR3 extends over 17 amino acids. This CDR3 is CAISESGGGRSNQPQHF. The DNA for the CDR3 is TGTGCCATCAGTGAGTCGGGGGGGGGACGGAGCAATCAGCCCCAGCATTTT.

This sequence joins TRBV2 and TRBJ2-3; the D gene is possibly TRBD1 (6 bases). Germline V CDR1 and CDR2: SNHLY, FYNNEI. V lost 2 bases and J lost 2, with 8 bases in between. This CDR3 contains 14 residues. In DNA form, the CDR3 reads TGTGCCAGCAGTGAACAGGGGCTCACAGATACGCAGTATTTT. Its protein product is CASSEQGLTDTQYF. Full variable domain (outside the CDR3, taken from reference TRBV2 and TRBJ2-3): EPEVTQTPSHQVTQMGQEVILRCVPISNHLYFYWYRQILGQKVEFLVSFYNNEISEKSEIFDDQFSVERPDGSNFTLKIRSTKLEDSAMYFCASSEQGLTDTQYFGPGTRLTVL.

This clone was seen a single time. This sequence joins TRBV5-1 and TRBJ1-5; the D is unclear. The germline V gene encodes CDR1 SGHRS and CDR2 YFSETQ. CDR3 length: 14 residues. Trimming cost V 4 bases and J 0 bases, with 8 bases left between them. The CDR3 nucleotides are TGCGCCAGCAGCGATGGTAGTAGCAATCAGCCCCAGCATTTT. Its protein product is CASSDGSSNQPQHF.

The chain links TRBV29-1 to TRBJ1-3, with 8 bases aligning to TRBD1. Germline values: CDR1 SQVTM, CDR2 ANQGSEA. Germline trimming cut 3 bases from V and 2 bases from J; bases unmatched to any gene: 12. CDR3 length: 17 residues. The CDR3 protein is CSVEGLEEDRAGNTIYF. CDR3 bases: TGCAGCGTTGAGGGCCTGGAGGAGGACAGGGCTGGAAACACCATATATTTT.

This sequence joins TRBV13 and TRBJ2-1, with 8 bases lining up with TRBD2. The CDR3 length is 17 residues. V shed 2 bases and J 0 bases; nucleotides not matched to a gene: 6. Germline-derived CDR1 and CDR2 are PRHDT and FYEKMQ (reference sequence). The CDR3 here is CASSLFKSGSSYNEQFF. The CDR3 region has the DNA TGTGCCAGCAGCTTATTCAAGAGCGGGAGCTCCTACAATGAGCAGTTCTTC.

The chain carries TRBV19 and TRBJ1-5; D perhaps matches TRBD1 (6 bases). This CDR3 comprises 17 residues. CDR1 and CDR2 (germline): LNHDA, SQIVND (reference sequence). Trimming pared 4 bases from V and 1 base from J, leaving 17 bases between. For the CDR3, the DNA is TGTGCCAGTAGTAGATTTAGTAGGGGACAAAGCAATCAGCCCCAGCATTTT. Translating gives CASSRFSRGQSNQPQHF.

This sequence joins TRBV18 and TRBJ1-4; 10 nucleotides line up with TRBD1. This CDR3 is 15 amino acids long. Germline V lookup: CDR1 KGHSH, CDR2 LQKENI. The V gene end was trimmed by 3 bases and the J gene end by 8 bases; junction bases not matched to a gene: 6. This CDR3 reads CASSPGTGAREKLFF. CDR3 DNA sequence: TGTGCCAGCTCACCGGGGACAGGGGCTCGGGAAAAACTGTTTTTT.

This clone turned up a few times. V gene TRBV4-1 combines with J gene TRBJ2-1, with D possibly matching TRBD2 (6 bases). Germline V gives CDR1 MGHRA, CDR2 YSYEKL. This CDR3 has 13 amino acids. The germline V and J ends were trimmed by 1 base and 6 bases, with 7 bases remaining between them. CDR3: CASSQGRGNEQFF. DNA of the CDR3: TGCGCCAGCAGCCAAGGGAGGGGCAATGAGCAGTTCTTC.

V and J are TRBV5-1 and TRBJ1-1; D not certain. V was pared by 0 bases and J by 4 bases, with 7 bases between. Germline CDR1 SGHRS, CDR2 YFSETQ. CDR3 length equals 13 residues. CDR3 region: CASSLGHLTEAFF. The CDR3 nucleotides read TGCGCCAGCAGCTTGGGGCATCTCACTGAAGCTTTCTTT.

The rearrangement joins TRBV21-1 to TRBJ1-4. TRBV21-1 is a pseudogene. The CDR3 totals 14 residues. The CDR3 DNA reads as TGTGCCAGCCAGCGGTTAGGAAAGGATGAAAAACTGTTTTTT. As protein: CASQRLGKDEKLFF.

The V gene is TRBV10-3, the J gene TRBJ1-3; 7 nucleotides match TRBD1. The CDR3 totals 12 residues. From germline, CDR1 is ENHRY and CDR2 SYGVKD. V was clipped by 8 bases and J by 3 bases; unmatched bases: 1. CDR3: CAIGQDGNTIYF. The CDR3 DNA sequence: TGTGCCATCGGACAGGATGGAAACACCATATATTTT.

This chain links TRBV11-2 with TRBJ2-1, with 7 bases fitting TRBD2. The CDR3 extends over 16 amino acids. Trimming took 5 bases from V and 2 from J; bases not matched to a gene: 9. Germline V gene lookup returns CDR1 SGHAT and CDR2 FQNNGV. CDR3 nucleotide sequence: TGTGCCAGCAGCCCCGGACTAGTCTCCCCCTACAATGAGCAGTTCTTC. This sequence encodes CASSPGLVSPYNEQFF. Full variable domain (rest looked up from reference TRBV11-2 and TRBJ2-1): EAGVAQSPRYKIIEKRQSVAFWCNPISGHATLYWYQQILGQGPKLLIQFQNNGVVDDSQLPKDRFSAERLKGVDSTLKIQPAKLEDSAVYLCASSPGLVSPYNEQFFGPGTRLTVL.

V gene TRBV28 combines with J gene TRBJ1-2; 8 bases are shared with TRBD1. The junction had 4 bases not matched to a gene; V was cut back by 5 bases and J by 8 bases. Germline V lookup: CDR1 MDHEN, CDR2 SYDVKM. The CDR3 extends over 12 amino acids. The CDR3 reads CASSQGARGYTF. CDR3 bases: TGTGCCAGCAGTCAGGGGGCGAGGGGCTACACCTTC.

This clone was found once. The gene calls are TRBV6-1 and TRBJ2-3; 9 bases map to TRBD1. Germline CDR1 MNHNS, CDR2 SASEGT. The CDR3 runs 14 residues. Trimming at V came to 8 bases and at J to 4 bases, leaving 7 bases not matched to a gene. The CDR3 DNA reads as TGTGCCAGCGCCGGGACAGGGCTGGCAGATACGCAGTATTTT. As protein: CASAGTGLADTQYF.

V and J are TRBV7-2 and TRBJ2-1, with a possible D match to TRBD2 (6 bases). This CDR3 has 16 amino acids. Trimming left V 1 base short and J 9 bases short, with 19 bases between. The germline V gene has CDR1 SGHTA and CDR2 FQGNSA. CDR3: CASSLVWLMGGGEQFF. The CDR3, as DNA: TGTGCCAGCAGCTTAGTTTGGTTGATGGGAGGCGGTGAGCAGTTCTTC.

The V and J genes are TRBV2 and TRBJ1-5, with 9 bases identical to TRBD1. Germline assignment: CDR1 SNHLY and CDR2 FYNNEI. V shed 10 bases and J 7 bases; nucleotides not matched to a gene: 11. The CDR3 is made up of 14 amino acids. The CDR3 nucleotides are TGTGCCACGCGGGCAGACAGGGGGAGCCAGCCCCAGCATTTT. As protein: CATRADRGSQPQHF. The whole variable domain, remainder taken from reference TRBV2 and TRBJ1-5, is EPEVTQTPSHQVTQMGQEVILRCVPISNHLYFYWYRQILGQKVEFLVSFYNNEISEKSEIFDDQFSVERPDGSNFTLKIRSTKLEDSAMYFCATRADRGSQPQHFGDGTRLSIL.